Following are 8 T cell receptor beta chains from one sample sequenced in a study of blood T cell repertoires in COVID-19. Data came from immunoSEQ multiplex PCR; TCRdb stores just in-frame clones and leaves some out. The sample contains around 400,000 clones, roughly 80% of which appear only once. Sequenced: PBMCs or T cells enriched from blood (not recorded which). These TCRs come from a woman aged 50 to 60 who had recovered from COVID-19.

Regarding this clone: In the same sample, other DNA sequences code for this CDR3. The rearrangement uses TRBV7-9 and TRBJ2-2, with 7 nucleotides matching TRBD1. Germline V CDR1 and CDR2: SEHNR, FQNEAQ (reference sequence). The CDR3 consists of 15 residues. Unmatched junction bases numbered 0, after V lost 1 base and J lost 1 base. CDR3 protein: CASSLGQGNTGELFF. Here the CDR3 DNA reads TGTGCCAGCAGCTTAGGACAGGGGAACACCGGGGAGCTGTTTTTT.

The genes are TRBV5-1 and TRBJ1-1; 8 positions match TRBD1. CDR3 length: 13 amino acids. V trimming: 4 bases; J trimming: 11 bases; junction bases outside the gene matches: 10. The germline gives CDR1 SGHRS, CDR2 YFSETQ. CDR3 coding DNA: TGCGCCAGCAGCGAGACCCCAGGGGGCGTTGCTTTCTTT. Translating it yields CASSETPGGVAFF.

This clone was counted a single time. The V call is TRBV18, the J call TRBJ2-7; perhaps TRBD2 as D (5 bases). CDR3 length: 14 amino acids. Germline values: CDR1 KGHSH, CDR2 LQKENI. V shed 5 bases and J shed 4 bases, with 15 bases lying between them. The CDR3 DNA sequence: TGTGCCAGCTCATCAGGACTGGCTGAATACGAGCAGTACTTC. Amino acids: CASSSGLAEYEQYF.

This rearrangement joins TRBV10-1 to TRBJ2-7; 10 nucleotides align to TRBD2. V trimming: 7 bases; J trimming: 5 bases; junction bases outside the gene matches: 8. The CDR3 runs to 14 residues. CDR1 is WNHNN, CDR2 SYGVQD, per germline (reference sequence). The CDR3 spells CASTPAGGPNEQYF. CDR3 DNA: TGCGCCAGCACCCCAGCGGGAGGGCCAAACGAGCAGTACTTC.

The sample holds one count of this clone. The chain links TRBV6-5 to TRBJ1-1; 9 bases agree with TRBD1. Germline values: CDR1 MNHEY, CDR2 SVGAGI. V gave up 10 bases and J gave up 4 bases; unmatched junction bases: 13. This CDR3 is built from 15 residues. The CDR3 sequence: CATHQLPTGGTEAFF. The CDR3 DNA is TGTGCCACCCACCAACTCCCGACAGGGGGCACTGAAGCTTTCTTT.

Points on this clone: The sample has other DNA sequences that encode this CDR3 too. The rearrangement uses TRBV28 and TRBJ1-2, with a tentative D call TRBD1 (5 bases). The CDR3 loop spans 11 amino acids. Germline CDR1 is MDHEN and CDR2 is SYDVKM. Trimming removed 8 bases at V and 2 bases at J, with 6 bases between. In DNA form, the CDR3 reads TGTGCCAGCGGGGGGAACTATGGCTACACCTTC. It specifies CASGGNYGYTF.

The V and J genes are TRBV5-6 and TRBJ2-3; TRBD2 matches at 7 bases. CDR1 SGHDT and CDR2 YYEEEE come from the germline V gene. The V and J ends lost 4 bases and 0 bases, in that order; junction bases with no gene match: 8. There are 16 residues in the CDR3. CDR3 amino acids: CASSLRGGASTDTQYF. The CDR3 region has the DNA TGTGCCAGCAGCCTCCGGGGAGGGGCTAGCACAGATACGCAGTATTTT.

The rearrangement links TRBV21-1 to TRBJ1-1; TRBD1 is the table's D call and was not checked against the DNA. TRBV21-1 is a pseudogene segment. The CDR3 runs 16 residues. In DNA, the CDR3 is TGTGCCATCCCGTTACAGGGGGGCCTATCGGACACTGAAGCTTTCTTT. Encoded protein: CAIPLQGGLSDTEAFF.